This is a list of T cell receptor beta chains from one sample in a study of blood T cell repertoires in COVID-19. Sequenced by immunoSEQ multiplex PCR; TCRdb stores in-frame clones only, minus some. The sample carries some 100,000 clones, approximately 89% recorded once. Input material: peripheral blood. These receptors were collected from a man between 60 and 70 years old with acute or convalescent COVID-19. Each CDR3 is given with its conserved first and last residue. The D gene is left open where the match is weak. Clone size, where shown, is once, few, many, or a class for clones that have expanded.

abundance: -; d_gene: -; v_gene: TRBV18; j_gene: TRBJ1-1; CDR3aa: CASSIRDKPIPEAFF; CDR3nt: TGTGCCAGCTCAATACGGGACAAACCCATTCCTGAAGCTTTCTTT
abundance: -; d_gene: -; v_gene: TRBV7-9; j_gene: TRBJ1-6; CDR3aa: CASTPGGSPLHF; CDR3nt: TGTGCCAGCACCCCGGGGGGTTCACCCCTCCACTTT
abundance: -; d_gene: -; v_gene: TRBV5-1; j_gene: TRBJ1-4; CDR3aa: CASSLVTDKEKLFF; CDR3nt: TGCGCCAGCAGCTTGGTAACAGATAAGGAAAAACTGTTTTTT
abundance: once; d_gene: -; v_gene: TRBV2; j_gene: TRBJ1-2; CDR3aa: CASSEGQPYGYTF; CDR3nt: TGTGCCAGCAGTGAAGGACAGCCCTATGGCTACACCTTC
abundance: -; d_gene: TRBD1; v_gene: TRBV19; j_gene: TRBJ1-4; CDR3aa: CASSLPGQLNEKLFF; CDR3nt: TGTGCCAGTAGTTTGCCGGGACAGCTAAATGAAAAACTGTTTTTT
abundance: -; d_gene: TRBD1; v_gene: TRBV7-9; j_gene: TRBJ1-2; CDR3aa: CASSRATGVGVDYGYTF; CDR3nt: TGTGCCAGCAGCCGAGCGACAGGGGTCGGGGTTGACTATGGCTACACCTTC
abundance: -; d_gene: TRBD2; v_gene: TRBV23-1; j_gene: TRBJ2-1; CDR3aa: CASSQGLAGGDNEQFF; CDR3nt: TGCGCCAGCAGCCAAGGACTAGCGGGAGGGGACAATGAGCAGTTCTTC
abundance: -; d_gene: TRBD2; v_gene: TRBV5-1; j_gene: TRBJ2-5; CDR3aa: CASNPTSGSVETQYF; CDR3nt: TGCGCCAGCAACCCGACTAGCGGGAGTGTAGAGACCCAGTACTTC
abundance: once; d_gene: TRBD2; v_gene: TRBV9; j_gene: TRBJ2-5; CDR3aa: CASSPSAGKGETQYF; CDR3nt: TGTGCCAGCAGCCCCTCAGCGGGGAAGGGAGAGACCCAGTACTTC
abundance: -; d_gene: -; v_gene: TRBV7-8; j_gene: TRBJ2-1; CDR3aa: CASSFSRGNEQFF; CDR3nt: TGTGCCAGCAGCTTCTCCCGGGGCAATGAGCAGTTCTTC
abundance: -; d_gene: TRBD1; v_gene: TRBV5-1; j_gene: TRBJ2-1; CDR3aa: CASSLYGQGDPQTADEQFF; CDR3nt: TGCGCCAGCAGCTTATACGGACAGGGGGACCCCCAAACCGCCGATGAGCAGTTCTTC
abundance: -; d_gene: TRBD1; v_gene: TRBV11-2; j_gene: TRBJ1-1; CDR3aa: CASSQPRTGRIEAFF; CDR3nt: TGTGCCAGCAGCCAGCCCCGGACAGGGAGGATTGAAGCTTTCTTT
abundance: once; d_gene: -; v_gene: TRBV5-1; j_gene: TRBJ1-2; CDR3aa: CASSLAGARGYTF; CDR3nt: TGCGCCAGCAGCTTGGCAGGGGCTCGTGGCTACACCTTC
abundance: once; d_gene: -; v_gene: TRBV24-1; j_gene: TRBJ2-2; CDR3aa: CATSDRGAITGELFF; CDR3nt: TGTGCCACCAGTGACCGCGGGGCCATCACCGGGGAGCTGTTTTTT
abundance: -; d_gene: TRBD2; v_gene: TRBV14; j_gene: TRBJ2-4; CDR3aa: CASSQVGLAGPQHF; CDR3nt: TGTGCCAGCAGCCAAGTCGGACTAGCGGGGCCCCAGCACTTC
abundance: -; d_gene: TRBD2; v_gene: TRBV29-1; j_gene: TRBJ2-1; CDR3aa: CSVAGTRGVTEQFF; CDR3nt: TGCAGCGTGGCCGGGACTAGAGGTGTTACTGAGCAGTTCTTC
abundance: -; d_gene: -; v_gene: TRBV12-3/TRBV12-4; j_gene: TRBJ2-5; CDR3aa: CASSLGPLETQYF; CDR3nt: TGTGCCAGCAGTTTAGGGCCTCTGGAGACCCAGTACTTC
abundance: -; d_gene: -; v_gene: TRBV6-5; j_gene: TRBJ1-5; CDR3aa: CASSYSRYSNQPQHF; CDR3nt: TGTGCCAGCAGTTACTCCAGGTATAGCAATCAGCCCCAGCATTTT
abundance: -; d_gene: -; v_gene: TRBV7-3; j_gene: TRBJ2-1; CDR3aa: CASSEGGPHTYNEQFF; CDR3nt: TGTGCCAGCAGCGAGGGAGGCCCTCACACCTACAATGAGCAGTTCTTC
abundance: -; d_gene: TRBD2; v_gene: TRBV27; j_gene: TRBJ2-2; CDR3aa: CASSPGTSGRAYNGELFF; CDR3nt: TGTGCCAGCAGTCCCGGGACTAGCGGGAGGGCCTATAACGGGGAGCTGTTTTTT
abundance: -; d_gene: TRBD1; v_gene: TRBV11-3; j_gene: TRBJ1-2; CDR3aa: CASSRRTGGNYGYTF; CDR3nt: TGTGCCAGCAGCCGACGGACAGGGGGCAACTATGGCTACACCTTC
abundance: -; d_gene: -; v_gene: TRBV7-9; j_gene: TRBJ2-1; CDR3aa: CASSLGSMGYNEQFF; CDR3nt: TGTGCCAGCAGCTTAGGGAGCATGGGTTACAATGAGCAGTTCTTC
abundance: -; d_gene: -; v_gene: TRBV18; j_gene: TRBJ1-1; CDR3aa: CASSPTEWNTEAFF; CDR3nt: TGTGCCAGCTCACCTACAGAATGGAACACTGAAGCTTTCTTT
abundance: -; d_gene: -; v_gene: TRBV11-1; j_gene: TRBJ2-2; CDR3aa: CASSFWRSTGELFF; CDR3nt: TGTGCCAGCAGCTTCTGGAGATCCACCGGGGAGCTGTTTTTT
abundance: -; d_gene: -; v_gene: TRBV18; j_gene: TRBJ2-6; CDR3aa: CASSWASDIYSRANVLTF; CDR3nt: TGTGCCAGCTCATGGGCTTCGGACATTTACAGTCGGGCCAACGTCCTGACTTTC
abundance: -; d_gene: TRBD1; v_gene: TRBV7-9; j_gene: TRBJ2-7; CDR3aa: CASSPGQGLGEQYF; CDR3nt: TGTGCCAGCAGCCCGGGACAGGGACTTGGGGAGCAGTACTTC
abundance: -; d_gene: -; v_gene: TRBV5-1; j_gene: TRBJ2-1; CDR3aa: CASSHNSYNEQFF; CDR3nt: TGCGCCAGCAGCCATAACTCGTACAATGAGCAGTTCTTC
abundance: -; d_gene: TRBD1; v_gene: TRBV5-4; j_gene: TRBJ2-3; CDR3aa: CASNLQGVDTQYF; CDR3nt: TGTGCCAGCAACCTGCAGGGGGTAGATACGCAGTATTTT
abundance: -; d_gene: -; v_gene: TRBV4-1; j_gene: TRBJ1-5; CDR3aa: CASSQESGMQQPQHF; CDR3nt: TGCGCCAGCAGCCAAGAATCAGGGATGCAACAGCCCCAGCATTTT
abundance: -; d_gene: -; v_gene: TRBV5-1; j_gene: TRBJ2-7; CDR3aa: CASSSDGDILREQYF; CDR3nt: TGCGCCAGCAGCTCGGACGGGGACATACTACGGGAGCAGTACTTC
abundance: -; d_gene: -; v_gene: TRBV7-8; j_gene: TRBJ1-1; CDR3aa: CASSLVTDEAFF; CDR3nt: TGTGCCAGCAGCTTAGTGACAGATGAAGCTTTCTTT
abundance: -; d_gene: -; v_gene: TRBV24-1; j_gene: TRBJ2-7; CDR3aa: CATSDPRGGRGAYEQYF; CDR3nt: TGTGCCACCAGTGATCCCCGCGGCGGCAGGGGGGCATACGAGCAGTACTTC
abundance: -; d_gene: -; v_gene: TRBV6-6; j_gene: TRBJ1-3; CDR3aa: CASSYSPRGGENTIYF; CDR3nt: TGTGCCAGCAGTTACTCGCCACGGGGGGGGGAAAACACCATATATTTT
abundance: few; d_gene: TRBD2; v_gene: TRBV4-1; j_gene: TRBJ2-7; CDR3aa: CASSPPLSGRGPEQYF; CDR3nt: TGCGCCAGCAGCCCACCCCTTAGCGGGAGGGGCCCCGAGCAGTACTTC
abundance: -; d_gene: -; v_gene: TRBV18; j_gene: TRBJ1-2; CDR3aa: CASSPGGPLTYGYTF; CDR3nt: TGTGCCAGCTCACCAGGAGGACCTCTCACCTATGGCTACACCTTC
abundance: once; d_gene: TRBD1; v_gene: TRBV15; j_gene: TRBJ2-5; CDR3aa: CATSLDRGRHETQYF; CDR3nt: TGTGCCACCAGCCTAGACAGGGGGCGTCATGAGACCCAGTACTTC
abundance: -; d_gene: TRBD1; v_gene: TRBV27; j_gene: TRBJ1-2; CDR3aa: CASRRPGQGADGYTF; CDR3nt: TGTGCCAGCAGAAGACCGGGACAGGGGGCTGATGGCTACACCTTC
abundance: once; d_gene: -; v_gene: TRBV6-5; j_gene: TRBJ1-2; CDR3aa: CASSYEGTGGYTF; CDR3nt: TGTGCCAGCAGTTATGAGGGAACTGGTGGCTACACCTTC
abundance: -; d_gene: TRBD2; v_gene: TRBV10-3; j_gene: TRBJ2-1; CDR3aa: CAISESVTSGRNEQFF; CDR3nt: TGTGCCATCAGTGAGTCGGTGACTAGCGGGAGGAATGAGCAGTTCTTC
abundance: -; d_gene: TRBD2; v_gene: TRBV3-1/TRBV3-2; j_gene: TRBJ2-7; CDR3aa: CASSQGRLAVNEQYF; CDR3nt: TGTGCCAGCAGCCAGGGACGCCTAGCGGTGAACGAGCAGTACTTC